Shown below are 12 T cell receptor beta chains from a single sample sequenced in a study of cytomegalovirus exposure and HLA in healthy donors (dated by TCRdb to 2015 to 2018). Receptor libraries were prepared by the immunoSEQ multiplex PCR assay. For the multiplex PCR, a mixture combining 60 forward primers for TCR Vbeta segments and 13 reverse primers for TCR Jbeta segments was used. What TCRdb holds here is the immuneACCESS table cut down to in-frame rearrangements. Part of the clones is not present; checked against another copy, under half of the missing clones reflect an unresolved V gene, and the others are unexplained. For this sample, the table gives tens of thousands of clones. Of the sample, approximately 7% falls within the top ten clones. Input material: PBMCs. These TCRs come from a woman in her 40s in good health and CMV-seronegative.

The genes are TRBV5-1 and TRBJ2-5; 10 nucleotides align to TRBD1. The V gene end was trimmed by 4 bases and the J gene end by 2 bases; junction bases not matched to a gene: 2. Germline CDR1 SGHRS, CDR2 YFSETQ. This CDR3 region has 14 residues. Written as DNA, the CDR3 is TGCGCCAGCAGCCGGGACAGGGGACAAGAGACCCAGTACTTC. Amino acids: CASSRDRGQETQYF.

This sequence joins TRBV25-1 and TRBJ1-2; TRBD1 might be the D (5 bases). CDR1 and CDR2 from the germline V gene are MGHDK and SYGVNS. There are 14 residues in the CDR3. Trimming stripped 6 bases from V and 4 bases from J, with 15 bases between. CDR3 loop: CASSQGQGRYGYTF. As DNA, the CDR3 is TGTGCCAGCAGCCAGGGTCAGGGCCGCTATGGCTACACCTTC.

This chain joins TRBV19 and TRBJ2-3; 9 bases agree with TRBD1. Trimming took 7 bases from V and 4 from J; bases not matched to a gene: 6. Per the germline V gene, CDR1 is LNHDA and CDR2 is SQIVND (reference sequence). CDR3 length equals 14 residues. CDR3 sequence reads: CASIGDRVADTQYF. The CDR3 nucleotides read TGTGCCAGTATAGGGGACAGGGTAGCAGATACGCAGTATTTT.

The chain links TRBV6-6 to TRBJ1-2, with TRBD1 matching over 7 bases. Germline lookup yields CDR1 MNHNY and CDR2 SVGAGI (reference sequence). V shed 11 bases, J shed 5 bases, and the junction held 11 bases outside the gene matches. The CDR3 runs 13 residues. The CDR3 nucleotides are TGTGCCCTCCAGGGGGAAGAGGGATATGGCTACACCTTC. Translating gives CALQGEEGYGYTF.

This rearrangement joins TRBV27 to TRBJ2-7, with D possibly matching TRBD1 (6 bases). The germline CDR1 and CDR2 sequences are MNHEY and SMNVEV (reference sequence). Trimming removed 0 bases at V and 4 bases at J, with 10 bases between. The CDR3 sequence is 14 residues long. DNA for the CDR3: TGTGCCAGCAGTTTATCTTCCCAGGGGTACGAGCAGTACTTC. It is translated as CASSLSSQGYEQYF.

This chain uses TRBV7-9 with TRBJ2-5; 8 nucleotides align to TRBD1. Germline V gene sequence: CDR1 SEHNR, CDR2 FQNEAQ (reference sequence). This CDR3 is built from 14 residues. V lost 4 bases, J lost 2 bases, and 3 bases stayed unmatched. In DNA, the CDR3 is TGTGCCAGCAGCTCCGGGACAGGACAAGAGACCCAGTACTTC. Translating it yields CASSSGTGQETQYF. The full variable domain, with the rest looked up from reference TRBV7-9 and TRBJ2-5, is DTGVSQNPRHKITKRGQNVTFRCDPISEHNRLYWYRQTLGQGPEFLTYFQNEAQLEKSRLLSDRFSAERPKGSFSTLEIQRTEQGDSAMYLCASSSGTGQETQYFGPGTRLLVL.

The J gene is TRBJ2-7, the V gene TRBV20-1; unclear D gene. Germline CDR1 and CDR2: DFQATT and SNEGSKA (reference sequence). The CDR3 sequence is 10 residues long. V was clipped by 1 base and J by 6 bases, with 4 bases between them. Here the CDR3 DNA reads TGCAGTGCTAGAGTGAGCGAGCAGTACTTC. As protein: CSARVSEQYF.

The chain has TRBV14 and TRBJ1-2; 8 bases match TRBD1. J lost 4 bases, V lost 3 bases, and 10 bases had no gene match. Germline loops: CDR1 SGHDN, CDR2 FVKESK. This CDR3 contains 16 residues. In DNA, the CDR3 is TGTGCCAGCAGCCAGGCTCCCGGGACAGGTAGCTATGGCTACACCTTC. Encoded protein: CASSQAPGTGSYGYTF.

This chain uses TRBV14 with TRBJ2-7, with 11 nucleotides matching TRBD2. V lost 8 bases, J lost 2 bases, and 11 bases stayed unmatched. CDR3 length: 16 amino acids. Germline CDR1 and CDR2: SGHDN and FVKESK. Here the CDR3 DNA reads TGTGCCAGCCGGGTGGGTAGCGGGAGGGCCCCCTACGAGCAGTACTTC. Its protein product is CASRVGSGRAPYEQYF.

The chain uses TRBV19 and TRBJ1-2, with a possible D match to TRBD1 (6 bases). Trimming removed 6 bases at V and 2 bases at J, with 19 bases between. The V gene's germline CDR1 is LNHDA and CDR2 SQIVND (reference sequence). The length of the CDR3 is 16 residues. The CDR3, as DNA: TGTGCCAGTAGATTGAGCCGACGGACAGACAACTATGGCTACACCTTC. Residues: CASRLSRRTDNYGYTF.

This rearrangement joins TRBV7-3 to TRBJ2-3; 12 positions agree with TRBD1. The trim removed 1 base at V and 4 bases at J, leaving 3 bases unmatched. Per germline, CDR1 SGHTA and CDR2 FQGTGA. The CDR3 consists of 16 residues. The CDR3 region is CASSLRGTGGPDTQYF. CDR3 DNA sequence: TGTGCCAGCAGCTTAAGGGGGACAGGGGGCCCAGATACGCAGTATTTT.

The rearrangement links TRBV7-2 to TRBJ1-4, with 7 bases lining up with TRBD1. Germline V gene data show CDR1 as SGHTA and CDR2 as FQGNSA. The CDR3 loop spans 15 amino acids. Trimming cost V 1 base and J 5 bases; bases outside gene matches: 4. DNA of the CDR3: TGTGCCAGCAGCTTAGAGGGGGCCAGAAATGAAAAACTGTTTTTT. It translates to CASSLEGARNEKLFF.